This TCR beta chain was observed in a study of OX40 agonist ivuxolimab in advanced cancers. About the research overall: Hepatocellular carcinoma, melanoma, renal cell or head and neck cancer was diagnosed in the dose-escalation patients. Of the participants, roughly 40% had some prior anti-PD-1, anti-PD-L1 or anti-CTLA-4 therapy, which was allowed. Overall study results and limits: Expanded peripheral T cell antigen specificity was not determined.

CDR3 size: 16 residues. Germline V gene sequence: CDR1 MGHDK, CDR2 SYGVNS. V was shortened by 4 bases and J by 0 bases, with 16 bases between the two germline ends. Profiling relied on immunoSEQ multiplex PCR, and the TCRdb table lists in-frame clones only, not all of them. In the table there are under 70,000 clones, roughly 89% of which are singletons. As concerns this clone: Its specificity is not known.

This clonotype was sampled from an adult with an advanced solid tumor such as melanoma, head and neck, liver or kidney cancer. The sequencing used CD4+ or CD8+ T cells sorted from blood, collected in a trial of the OX40 agonist ivuxolimab. The J gene is TRBJ2-7, the V gene TRBV25-1; no reliable D call. In nucleotides, the CDR3 is TGTGCCAGCAGTGGACTTAGTAGCTCGAGCTCCTACGAGCAGTACTTC. Translation gives CASSGLSSSSSYEQYF.